The 10 T cell receptor beta chains listed next were all sequenced from one sample in a study of T cell responses to AZD1222 COVID-19 vaccine. Only in-frame clones appear in the TCRdb table, and some are missing; sequencing was by immunoSEQ multiplex PCR. This table has about 140,000 clones, roughly 90% appearing once. Here the sequenced sample was peripheral blood, taken on day 0 of AZD1222 vaccination. These receptors all come from an adult in good health.

The chain couples TRBV5-5 to TRBJ1-5; 11 nucleotides align to TRBD1. The CDR3 is made up of 15 amino acids. V shed 4 bases and J 5 bases; nucleotides not matched to a gene: 5. Germline V gene data show CDR1 as SGHKS and CDR2 as YYEKEE (reference sequence). DNA for the CDR3: TGTGCCAGCAGCCCCGGACAGGGGGCATATCAGCCCCAGCATTTT. Its translation: CASSPGQGAYQPQHF. The full variable domain, with the rest looked up from reference TRBV5-5 and TRBJ1-5, is DAGVTQSPTHLIKTRGQQVTLRCSPISGHKSVSWYQQVLGQGPQFIFQYYEKEERGRGNFPDRFSARQFPNYSSELNVNALLLGDSALYLCASSPGQGAYQPQHFGDGTRLSIL.

V and J are TRBV6-2 or TRBV6-3 and TRBJ2-1; D is unclear. Germline V gene data show CDR1 as MNHEY and CDR2 as SVGEGT. The CDR3 is 11 amino acids. Trimming stripped 3 bases from V and 7 bases from J, with 4 bases between. CDR3 sequence reads: CASSYGNEQFF. CDR3 in DNA: TGTGCCAGCAGTTATGGTAATGAGCAGTTCTTC.

The DNA of the CDR3 is TGTGCCAGCAGCCACAGGGTTACAGGGCATAGCAATCAGCCCCAGCATTTT. Its translation is CASSHRVTGHSNQPQHF. The V gene is TRBV5-5, the J gene TRBJ1-5, with D perhaps matching TRBD1 (6 bases). The CDR3 spans 17 residues. Trimming shortened V by 4 bases and J by 0 bases, and 17 bases separated the two germline ends. The germline CDR1 and CDR2 sequences are SGHKS and YYEKEE (reference sequence).

The CDR3 DNA sequence: TGCAGTGCTGGGGACAGGGACGAGCAGTACTTC. It codes for CSAGDRDEQYF. The V gene is TRBV20-1, the J gene TRBJ2-7; 9 bases fit TRBD1. The germline CDR1 and CDR2 sequences are DFQATT and SNEGSKA (reference sequence). CDR3 length: 11 residues. The V and J ends lost 5 bases and 5 bases, in that order; junction bases with no gene match: 1.

This chain links TRBV28 with TRBJ1-2; D remains unclear. This CDR3 is built from 13 residues. The V gene's germline CDR1 is MDHEN and CDR2 SYDVKM. Between the trimmed V and J ends, which lost 6 bases and 4 bases, there was a span of 12 bases. CDR3 amino acids: CASSPGASYGYTF. In DNA, the CDR3 is TGTGCCAGCAGCCCAGGAGCCTCCTATGGCTACACCTTC.

The rearrangement links TRBV28 to TRBJ2-1, with 8 bases aligning to TRBD1. Germline CDR1 MDHEN, CDR2 SYDVKM. With V trimmed by 5 bases and J by 7 bases, 10 bases remained unmatched. The length of the CDR3 is 15 residues. The CDR3 nucleotides read TGTGCCAGCAGTCCGCCGGGACAGGTGAGGAATGAGCAGTTCTTC. Translation: CASSPPGQVRNEQFF.

The chain carries TRBV19 and TRBJ1-1; D may be TRBD1 (6 bases). Trimming took off 1 base at V and 3 bases at J, with 12 bases between the two ends. The CDR3 consists of 15 residues. CDR1 LNHDA and CDR2 SQIVND come from the germline V gene (reference sequence). This CDR3 is CASSIAADRYTEAFF. In DNA form, the CDR3 reads TGTGCCAGTAGTATAGCCGCGGACAGATACACTGAAGCTTTCTTT.

This clone was observed a handful of times. The chain is built from TRBV18 and TRBJ1-2; 9 nucleotides align to TRBD1. With V trimmed by 3 bases and J by 0 bases, 11 bases remained unmatched. The CDR3 covers 18 residues. Germline CDR1 is KGHSH and CDR2 is LQKENI. CDR3 DNA sequence: TGTGCCAGCTCACCCCAACCCGCGCGGACAGGGGCTAACTATGGCTACACCTTC. Protein product: CASSPQPARTGANYGYTF. The complete variable domain, with remaining parts taken from reference TRBV18 and TRBJ1-2, reads NAGVMQNPRHLVRRRGQEARLRCSPMKGHSHVYWYRQLPEEGLKFMVYLQKENIIDESGMPKERFSAEFPKEGPSILRIQQVVRGDSAAYFCASSPQPARTGANYGYTFGSGTRLTVV.

This rearrangement joins TRBV27 to TRBJ1-1; D possibly corresponds to TRBD1 (5 bases). Germline V gene sequence: CDR1 MNHEY, CDR2 SMNVEV (reference sequence). This CDR3 spans 15 amino acids. V lost 2 bases to trimming and J lost 6 bases, with 16 bases between them. The CDR3 bases are TGTGCCAGCAGTTTAGGGTTGCAGGGAGGTGCTGAAGCTTTCTTT. It specifies CASSLGLQGGAEAFF.

This chain connects TRBV6-4 to TRBJ1-5; perhaps TRBD1 as D (6 bases). Germline assignment: CDR1 MRHNA and CDR2 SNTAGT. V was clipped by 5 bases and J by 6 bases, with 11 bases between them. This CDR3 comprises 13 residues. CDR3 region: CASSLGGGQPQHF. For the CDR3, the DNA is TGTGCCAGCAGTTTAGGGGGAGGTCAGCCCCAGCATTTT.